Following are 12 T cell receptor beta chains from one sample sequenced in a study of Ad26.COV2.S vaccination and SARS-CoV-2 variants. Treatment denoted: roughly 20 received Ad26.COV2.S at low or high dose, single or two shots; 5 received placebo; per-sample allocation not given. Material that was analyzed had been drawn on day 63 after the first vaccine or placebo injection. Generated by immunoSEQ multiplex PCR, the TCRdb table keeps only in-frame clones and is missing some. The table lists some 240,000 clones, around 85% of them singletons. The sample was peripheral blood, taken in a trial of Ad26.COV2.S vaccine versus placebo. All receptors derive from a person aged 18-60 years who received the Ad26.COV2.S COVID-19 vaccine or a placebo.

The V and J genes are TRBV3-1 (or the pseudogene TRBV3-2) and TRBJ2-7; a possible D gene is TRBD2 (5 bases). V lost 1 base and J 7 bases, leaving 11 bases between the germline ends. Germline assignment: CDR1 LGHDT and CDR2 YNNKEL (reference sequence). The CDR3 length is 13 residues. The CDR3 spells CASSQVGSAEQYV. DNA of the CDR3: TGTGCCAGCAGCCAAGTTGGTAGCGCGGAGCAGTACGTC.

The J gene is TRBJ1-2, the V gene TRBV19, with 7 bases fitting TRBD1. The CDR3 runs 13 residues. With V trimmed by 10 bases and J by 8 bases, 13 bases remained unmatched. Germline CDR1 LNHDA, CDR2 SQIVND (reference sequence). CDR3 protein: CANRQGPGWGYTF. In DNA form, the CDR3 reads TGTGCCAATCGACAGGGCCCCGGCTGGGGCTACACCTTC.

The chain has TRBV7-2 and TRBJ2-1; 10 bases align to TRBD2. CDR1 is SGHTA and CDR2 is FQGNSA in the germline V gene. Trimming removed 3 bases from V and 12 bases from J; junction bases left unmatched: 5. CDR3 size: 13 residues. CDR3 sequence: CASSFERGGPQFF. As DNA, the CDR3 is TGTGCCAGCAGCTTTGAGCGGGGGGGTCCGCAGTTCTTC.

The rearrangement links TRBV9 to TRBJ2-2; D is perhaps TRBD2 (6 bases). The CDR3 sequence is 16 residues long. Germline assignment: CDR1 SGDLS and CDR2 YYNGEE. The ends were cut back, 4 bases at V and 4 bases at J, with 17 bases in the middle. CDR3 bases: TGTGCCAGCAGCCCGCGCGGAGGGCGGGTCACCGGGGAGCTGTTTTTT. It codes for CASSPRGGRVTGELFF. Drawing the rest from reference TRBV9 and TRBJ2-2, the complete variable domain is DSGVTQTPKHLITATGQRVTLRCSPRSGDLSVYWYQQSLDQGLQFLIQYYNGEERAKGNILERFSAQQFPDLHSELNLSSLELGDSALYFCASSPRGGRVTGELFFGEGSRLTVL.

This clone has only a few counts. This CDR3 is CASSIAPGHRSYEQYV. The CDR3 DNA sequence: TGTGCCAGCAGCATAGCACCGGGACATCGCTCCTACGAGCAGTACGTC. The chain is built from TRBV7-9 and TRBJ2-7; a weak D match, TRBD1 (6 bases). The CDR3 covers 16 residues. Germline V gene lookup returns CDR1 SEHNR and CDR2 FQNEAQ (reference sequence).

This clone came up a few times. This rearrangement joins TRBV6-6 to TRBJ2-7; D possibly matches TRBD1 or TRBD2 (5 bases each). The length of the CDR3 is 16 residues. V lost 7 bases and J lost 1, with 20 bases in between. Germline V gene lookup returns CDR1 MNHNY and CDR2 SVGAGI (reference sequence). The CDR3 DNA follows: TGTGCCAGCAACCAGGAACCGGGACGATCGTCCTACGAGCAGTACGTC. Translation: CASNQEPGRSSYEQYV.

The chain links TRBV19 to TRBJ1-2; D perhaps matches TRBD1 (6 bases). V was shortened by 2 bases and J by 8 bases, with 15 bases between the two germline ends. Germline V gene lookup returns CDR1 LNHDA and CDR2 SQIVND (reference sequence). This CDR3 region has 14 residues. CDR3 sequence: CASSIPRGGFGYTF. The CDR3 nucleotides read TGTGCCAGTAGTATACCCAGGGGAGGGTTCGGCTACACCTTC. The full variable domain, with the rest looked up from reference TRBV19 and TRBJ1-2, is DGGITQSPKYLFRKEGQNVTLSCEQNLNHDAMYWYRQDPGQGLRLIYYSQIVNDFQKGDIAEGYSVSREKKESFPLTVTSAQKNPTAFYLCASSIPRGGFGYTFGSGTRLTVV.

This clone showed up just a few times. The chain uses TRBV7-2 and TRBJ2-4; 9 nucleotides match TRBD2. Trimming cost V 5 bases and J 0 bases; bases outside gene matches: 11. Germline CDR1 SGHTA, CDR2 FQGNSA. CDR3 size: 18 residues. CDR3 sequence: CASSPDLAGTLAKNIQYF. The DNA for the CDR3 is TGTGCCAGCAGCCCTGATCTAGCGGGGACGCTAGCCAAAAACATTCAGTACTTC.

This chain links TRBV6-5 with TRBJ2-1; 10 bases are shared with TRBD2. J gave up 6 bases and V 4 bases, and 9 bases lay outside the gene matches. Per the germline V gene, CDR1 is MNHEY and CDR2 is SVGAGI. The CDR3 covers 16 residues. The CDR3 region has the DNA TGTGCCAGCAGTTTTTCCGAAGCGGGAGGGGCCAATGAGCAGTTCTTC. Amino acid sequence: CASSFSEAGGANEQFF.

The CDR3 reads CASSEGGAGELFF. CDR3 DNA sequence: TGTGCCAGCAGCGAGGGGGGTGCCGGGGAGCTGTTTTTT. The rearrangement joins TRBV9 to TRBJ2-2; D tentatively reads TRBD1 or TRBD2 (6 bases each). Trimming took off 3 bases at V and 6 bases at J, with 9 bases between the two ends. The CDR3 spans 13 residues. The germline gives CDR1 SGDLS, CDR2 YYNGEE.

This chain links TRBV19 with TRBJ1-5; the match to TRBD1 covers 8 bases. V dropped 6 bases and J dropped 9; count of bases not matched to a gene: 13. This CDR3 spans 15 amino acids. Germline CDR1 LNHDA, CDR2 SQIVND (reference sequence). The CDR3 DNA reads TGTGCCAGTAGGTTCTCGGGACAGGTTTCGTGGCCCCAGCATTTT. It specifies CASRFSGQVSWPQHF.

This chain links TRBV2 with TRBJ2-7, with D possibly matching TRBD1 (5 bases). V shed 4 bases and J shed 1 base, with 11 bases lying between them. CDR1 and CDR2 (germline): SNHLY, FYNNEI. This CDR3 comprises 14 residues. The CDR3 reads CASSAEGASYEQYV. The CDR3, as DNA: TGTGCCAGCAGTGCGGAAGGGGCTTCCTACGAGCAGTACGTC.